There are a few counts of the clone carrying this T cell receptor (beta chain). Antigen unknown. The data originate from a study of a mutant IDH1 vaccine in newly diagnosed glioma. Study as a whole: Previous care, which was radiotherapy, temozolomide, or both, most often involved both. Whole-study results and caveats: Among all patients, vaccine-induced immune responses occurred in 85% to 95%.

Time point denoted: week 23, last vaccination. Each vaccine dose was 300 ug of mutant IDH1 20-mer peptide, with topical imiquimod. Sequencing was performed with immunoSEQ multiplex PCR; in TCRdb, only in-frame clones are kept and a portion is missing. The sample carries around 78,000 clones, approximately 85% recorded once. CDR1 and CDR2 from the germline V gene are MDHEN and SYDVKM. This CDR3 spans 14 amino acids. V was clipped by 5 bases and J by 3 bases, with 14 bases between them. The sequence derives from a man aged 25 to 40 with glioma. Some clones in this sample may be carry-over from other donors' samples. Sequenced material: PBMCs, taken from a glioma patient whose treatment included an IDH1 peptide vaccine. This chain uses TRBV28 with TRBJ2-7; no definite D call. In DNA, the CDR3 is TGTGCCAGCAGTCCGCGTGTGCGGATCTACGAGCAGTACTTC. Residues: CASSPRVRIYEQYF.